This note documents a single T cell receptor beta chain sequence. No antigen is known for it. No base quality values were provided; no much bigger clone lies one nucleotide off. Trimming at the junction amounts to 6 bases on V and 0 bases on J, and the germline ends lie 12 bases apart. In the germline V gene, CDR1 corresponds to MDHEN and CDR2 to SYDVKM. The CDR3 has 15 amino acids, counting the end cysteine and phenylalanine. The DNA shown is the 45-base CDR3, in frame from base 1. This specimen comes from a study of shared T cell receptors in the human thymus (dated by TCRdb to about 2021). For the wider study: The study examined how self-reactive, shared T-cell receptor alpha chains are generated in the human thymus.

The library was prepared using the immunoSEQ multiplex PCR assay. TCRdb provides this immuneACCESS table in a form limited to in-frame rearrangements. Some clones are lacking; in checked studies, under half of them reflect an unresolved V gene, and why the rest are absent is not known. The sample records under 850,000 clones, 88% of which are singletons. In total, the top ten clones hold approximately 0.011% of the sample. The sample was also linked to a second study, of human thymus T cells. The second publication reports: Immunologically healthy infants undergoing open corrective cardiac surgery for congenital heart defects in Finland were used as donors. Thymus tissue was collected as surgical resects that were removed during corrective cardiac surgery. Usage of V and J gene segments appeared to be biased in both the thymic and the peripheral blood repertoires. The related research found that thymic TCR repertoires overlapped highly between unrelated individuals. The study described the TCR alpha and beta repertoires in under ten infant thymus samples and a few matching peripheral blood samples. Donor ages ranged from about 7 to 244 days, and the cohort comprised 5 to 7 male and a couple of female infants. Thymocytes were released mechanically from tissue and stored at -70 °C as pellets of 10-30 million cells. Genomic DNA was extracted from frozen cell pellets with a QIAsymphony instrument. Using the immunoSEQ multiplex PCR assay, the TCRB and TCRAD loci were amplified from a standardized quantity of quality-controlled genomic DNA. The V(D)J region was spanned by amplicons of a length sufficient to cover the CDR3 and to identify V and J genes. Through the commercial immunoSEQ service, the amplicons were sequenced on an Illumina platform. Primer bias and sequencing errors were corrected as previously described, and TCRAD and TCRB were defined on the basis of the IMGT database. immunoSEQ Analyzer 3.0 and VDJTools were used for repertoire analysis, which covered basic statistics, V/J segment usage, diversity estimates, rarefaction and pairwise overlap. Diversity was estimated using the Chao1, ChaoE, Efron-Thisted, Shannon and inverse Simpson indices, and was also estimated on datasets down-sampled to the size of the smallest sample. For repertoire overlap, CDR3 nucleotide sequence, V gene and J gene had to match strictly, and clustering was done by Jaccard-based multidimensional scaling. On average, thymus samples gave 650,000 to 1,000,000 unique TCRB clonotypes, whereas blood samples gave about 92,000.

The chain is assembled from TRBV28 and TRBJ2-4, with the identity of the D gene unclear. Material: thymocytes. This sequence originates from a boy in the first two years of life with a congenital heart defect. Donor details come from another sample of the same person, matched by shared clones. The CDR3 region: CASSLTVLAKNIQYF. The DNA sequence is given as TGTGCCAGCAGCCTAACGGTCTTAGCCAAAAACATTCAGTACTTC. Supplemented by the reference TRBV28 and TRBJ2-4 proteins around the CDR3, the complete variable domain is DVKVTQSSRYLVKRTGEKVFLECVQDMDHENMFWYRQDPGLGLRLIYFSYDVKMKEKGDIPEGYSVSREKKERFSLILESASTNQTSMYLCASSLTVLAKNIQYFGAGTRLSVL.